Below, one TCR beta chain is given with its context. This CDR3 comprises 16 residues. Germline assignment: CDR1 MGHRA and CDR2 YSYEKL. The V and J ends lost 4 bases and 3 bases, in that order; junction bases with no gene match: 11. The sample comes from a study of blood T cell repertoires in COVID-19. The overall study: Researchers got acute and convalescent COVID-19 samples from the United States, Italy and Spain. From T cells, B-cell-depleted T cells, or PBMCs came the material, which was cDNA or gDNA.

Some clones are missing from TCRdb's copy, which holds only in-frame ones; the method was immunoSEQ multiplex PCR. The profile shows hundreds of thousands of clones, roughly 91% of them singletons. The genes are TRBV4-1 and TRBJ2-7, with 8 bases that match TRBD2. The source material was peripheral blood. This receptor was taken from a woman in her 30s with acute or convalescent COVID-19. The CDR3: CASSRAPGLDFYEQYF. CDR3 sequence (DNA): TGCGCCAGCAGCCGAGCTCCGGGACTAGACTTCTACGAGCAGTACTTC.